What follows describes a single T cell receptor beta chain. Its antigen is unidentified. The germline V gene encodes CDR1 MDHEN and CDR2 SYDVKM. The CDR3 is 12 amino acids. Trimming left V 1 base short and J 8 bases short, with 3 bases between. The data derive from a study of blood T cells in healthy people across ages. General observations from the study: Conclusively comparing naive with antigen-experienced cells was impossible with unsorted PBMCs. The fall in TCR beta diversity per million T cells was roughly linear with age.

The authors ran a second PCR of 7 to 11 cycles using a sample-barcoded 5' primer and a J-beta primer mix. TCRdb passed the 5' RACE reads through MiXCR, listing each CDR3 protein once. This sample has about 2 million distinct CDR3 sequences; approximately 50% occur once, and the top ten carry roughly 2.1%. This sequence was found in a woman between 40 and 55 years old in good health. The chain is built from TRBV28 and TRBJ1-6; D remains unclear. The specimen was blood. For the CDR3, the DNA is TGTGCCAGCAGTTTATTTGATTCACCCCTCCACTTT. It encodes CASSLFDSPLHF.